The 28 T cell receptor beta chains below come from one sample, sequenced in a study of regulatory T cells in long-lasting Graves disease. Combining iRepertoire HTBI primers with Arm-PCR of CDR3 regions, the authors built TCR beta libraries. TCRdb reprocessed the multiplex PCR reads via MiXCR and lists one record per CDR3 protein. The repertoire consists of 350,000 to 550,000 distinct CDR3 sequences, with 15% occurring once and the leading ten covering over 15%. Sample time point: newly diagnosed GD, antithyroid drugs for less than 3 months. After RNA was extracted from PBMCs, the TCR library was made from it. These data also formed part of another study, on T cells in Graves' hyperthyroidism and ophthalmopathy.

This material consisted of peripheral blood mononuclear cells (PBMCs), taken at new diagnosis, from a patient treated with antithyroid drugs. These receptors came from a woman aged 25 to 39 with Graves disease.

This clonotype was seen only once. This chain connects TRBV7-9 to TRBJ2-3; a possible D gene is TRBD2 (5 bases). Trimming left V 3 bases short and J 5 bases short, with 9 bases between. This CDR3 is 13 amino acids long. In germline, CDR1 is SEHNR, CDR2 FQNEAQ (reference sequence). The CDR3, as DNA: TGTGCCAGCAGCTTGCAAGAGGGAGATACGCAGTATTTT. This translates into CASSLQEGDTQYF.

This clonotype occurred many times. The chain links TRBV24-1 to TRBJ2-2, with TRBD2 as a possible D gene (6 bases). CDR3 length: 15 residues. Germline-derived CDR1 and CDR2 are KGHDR and SFDVKD. V gave up 6 bases and J gave up 2 bases, with 12 bases separating them. CDR3 sequence reads: CATSHVGGNTGELFF. CDR3 in DNA: TGTGCCACCAGTCACGTGGGAGGTAACACCGGGGAGCTGTTTTTT.

This clonotype was counted at least ten times. The V call is TRBV7-6, the J call TRBJ2-3; perhaps TRBD2 as D (6 bases). V dropped 3 bases and J dropped 2 bases, with 9 bases sitting between them. Per germline, CDR1 SGHVS and CDR2 FNYEAQ. This CDR3 is 14 amino acids long. The DNA of the CDR3 is TGTGCCAGCAGCTTGGGAGGTATCACAGATACGCAGTATTTT. Amino acid sequence: CASSLGGITDTQYF.

Notes on this clonotype: One end of the junction fails to match germline, which may point to a read error. The rearrangement joins TRBV9 to TRBJ2-3; no definite D call. Germline CDR1 is SGDLS and CDR2 is YYNGEE. This CDR3 contains 15 residues. CDR3 protein: CASNVVGGGTDTQYF. In DNA, the CDR3 is TGTGCCAGCAACGTAGTAGGTGGGGGCACAGATACGCAGTATTTT.

The chain employs TRBV19 and TRBJ1-5; TRBD1 is a possible D gene (6 bases). Per germline, CDR1 LNHDA and CDR2 SQIVND (reference sequence). The V end lost 5 bases, the J end lost 2 bases, and 16 bases lay between the germline ends. CDR3 size: 16 residues. The CDR3: CASSYRVLGGNQPQHF. The CDR3 DNA follows: TGTGCCAGTAGTTACAGGGTACTCGGTGGCAATCAGCCCCAGCATTTT.

This clonotype showed up many times. The chain is built from TRBV19 and TRBJ2-7; the D is unclear. Germline CDR1 LNHDA, CDR2 SQIVND (reference sequence). The V end was cut by 3 bases, the J end by 0 bases, with 6 bases between. CDR3 length: 13 residues. This chain's CDR3 is CASSIGSSYEQYF. The CDR3 DNA reads TGTGCCAGTAGTATTGGCAGCTCCTACGAGCAGTACTTC.

This chain links TRBV18 with TRBJ2-7; the D gene is possibly TRBD2 (5 bases). V shed 3 bases and J shed 5 bases, with 11 bases lying between them. There are 13 residues in the CDR3. Germline V lookup: CDR1 KGHSH, CDR2 LQKENI. DNA for the CDR3: TGTGCCAGCTCACCCCCGAGGGCGGACGAGCAGTACTTC. This translates into CASSPPRADEQYF.

This clonotype has at least ten counts. The chain couples TRBV30 to TRBJ1-1; 8 bases align to TRBD1. CDR3 length equals 12 residues. Looked up from germline, CDR1 is GTSNPN and CDR2 is SVGIG (reference sequence). V gave up 5 bases and J gave up 11 bases; unmatched junction bases: 10. The CDR3, as DNA: TGTGCCTGGGGAGACAGGGGCCGTAGGGCTTTCTTT. Translating it yields CAWGDRGRRAFF.

This clonotype showed up just a few times. The V call is TRBV10-3, the J call TRBJ2-7; 10 bases map to TRBD2. The germline gives CDR1 ENHRY, CDR2 SYGVKD. The CDR3 loop spans 14 amino acids. V was clipped by 4 bases and J by 2 bases; unmatched bases: 2. The CDR3 loop reads CAISGTSGPYEQYF. CDR3 nucleotide sequence: TGTGCCATCAGTGGGACTAGCGGACCCTACGAGCAGTACTTC.

This clonotype was counted many times. The gene calls are TRBV29-1 and TRBJ2-5; 8 bases fit TRBD1. V gave up 6 bases and J gave up 7 bases; unmatched junction bases: 4. Germline values: CDR1 SQVTM, CDR2 ANQGSEA. The CDR3 totals 11 residues. CDR3 sequence: CSVFTGGTQYF. CDR3 sequence (DNA): TGCAGCGTCTTCACAGGGGGGACCCAGTACTTC.

This clonotype has a handful of counts. The chain carries TRBV30 and TRBJ1-3; unclear D gene. V was shortened by 2 bases and J by 0 bases, with 8 bases between the two germline ends. The CDR3 spans 14 residues. CDR1 and CDR2 from the germline V gene are GTSNPN and SVGIG (reference sequence). CDR3 sequence reads: CAWSIPNSGNTIYF. In DNA form, the CDR3 reads TGTGCCTGGAGTATCCCCAACTCTGGAAACACCATATATTTT.

At least ten counts were recorded for this clonotype. This chain joins TRBV28 and TRBJ1-4; the match to TRBD1 covers 11 bases. This CDR3 has 15 residues. CDR1 and CDR2 (germline): MDHEN, SYDVKM. After removal of 7 bases from V and 8 bases from J, the junction contained 9 bases not matched to a gene. The CDR3 region has the DNA TGTGCCAGCACCAAGGACAGGGGGCGGGGGGAAAAACTGTTTTTT. It is translated as CASTKDRGRGEKLFF.

This clonotype was seen repeatedly, ten times or more. The chain links TRBV3-1 to TRBJ1-1; 9 bases are shared with TRBD1. There are 15 residues in the CDR3. Losses at the gene ends were 0 bases for V and 4 bases for J; bases not matched to a gene: 3. Germline CDR1 reads LGHDT; CDR2 reads YNNKEL (reference sequence). In DNA, the CDR3 is TGTGCCAGCAGCCAAGATCCGACAGGGGGCACTGAAGCTTTCTTT. Translated, it gives CASSQDPTGGTEAFF.

This clonotype showed up many times. The chain employs TRBV12-3 or TRBV12-4 and TRBJ2-3; 8 bases match TRBD1. Germline trimming cut 5 bases from V and 5 bases from J; bases unmatched to any gene: 9. This CDR3 is built from 15 residues. The CDR3 region is CASSPTGGRGDTQYF. The CDR3 DNA follows: TGTGCCAGCAGTCCCACAGGGGGACGGGGAGATACGCAGTATTTT.

The chain has TRBV19 and TRBJ2-3, with TRBD2 identical over 9 bases. The J call is in doubt because the DNA end fits TRBJ2-5 better. Germline V gene lookup returns CDR1 LNHDA and CDR2 SQIVND (reference sequence). The CDR3 runs to 16 residues. CDR3 DNA: TGTGCCAGTAGTCAGGGGACTAGCACAAATAGGAAGACCCAGTACTTC. This gives the protein CASSQGTSTNRKTQYF.

This chain links TRBV5-1 with TRBJ1-4; tentative D call: TRBD1 (5 bases). Germline CDR1 reads SGHRS; CDR2 reads YFSETQ. Trimming removed 5 bases at V and 5 bases at J, with 13 bases between. The CDR3 is 14 residues long. The CDR3 is CASSRERGNEKLFF. The CDR3 region has the DNA TGCGCCAGCAGTAGAGAAAGGGGCAATGAAAAACTGTTTTTT.

This clonotype was detected many times. The chain carries TRBV30 and TRBJ2-7; no firm D call. CDR3 length: 11 amino acids. V was clipped by 0 bases and J by 7 bases, with 7 bases between them. Germline-derived CDR1 and CDR2 are GTSNPN and SVGIG (reference sequence). The CDR3 reads CAWSVPWEQYF. The CDR3 bases are TGTGCCTGGAGTGTACCCTGGGAGCAGTACTTC.

This clonotype was counted only a few times. A single base separates this from a much larger clone, so it may be a read error. V gene TRBV11-3 combines with J gene TRBJ2-1, with a weak D call TRBD2 (8 bases). V lost 5 bases and J lost 5, with 13 bases in between. CDR1 and CDR2 (germline): SGHNT, YENEEA. The CDR3 is 14 amino acids. The CDR3 loop is CASSPGRGHNEQFF. CDR3 bases: TGTGCCAGCAGCCCCGGGAGGGGGCACAATGAGCAGTTCTTC.

This clonotype has only a few counts. Germline is not matched at one junction end, which may reflect a read error. The chain recombines TRBV13 with TRBJ1-2, with D tentatively TRBD1 (5 bases). The germline CDR1 and CDR2 sequences are PRHDT and FYEKMQ (reference sequence). This CDR3 comprises 11 residues. The CDR3 DNA reads as TGTGCCAGCAGCTCCTCCGGGACTTGGGGTTTC. It specifies CASSSSGTWGF. Together with reference TRBV13 and TRBJ1-2, the CDR3 gives the full variable domain: AAGVIQSPRHLIKEKRETATLKCYPIPRHDTVYWYQQGPGQDPQFLISFYEKMQSDKGSIPDRFSAQQFSDYHSELNMSSLELGDSALYFCASSSSGTWGFGSGTRLTVV.

V usage is TRBV20-1 and J usage is TRBJ2-2; 8 positions agree with TRBD2. Germline V gene sequence: CDR1 DFQATT, CDR2 SNEGSKA (reference sequence). V gave up 4 bases and J gave up 2 bases; unmatched junction bases: 12. The CDR3 has 17 residues. CDR3 region: CSATEFVLAVNTGELFF. The DNA for the CDR3 is TGCAGTGCTACAGAATTTGTACTAGCGGTTAACACCGGGGAGCTGTTTTTT.

In this sample, this clonotype turned up many times. This chain connects TRBV11-3 to TRBJ2-2; D is ambiguous. Germline CDR1 SGHNT, CDR2 YENEEA. This CDR3 region has 15 residues. V was trimmed by 4 bases and J by 4 bases, leaving 13 bases between them. This chain's CDR3 is CASSSGLVGTGELFF. The CDR3 DNA follows: TGTGCCAGCAGCTCTGGATTAGTGGGCACCGGGGAGCTGTTTTTT.

V gene TRBV20-1 combines with J gene TRBJ2-7, with 7 bases fitting TRBD1. The CDR3 is made up of 12 amino acids. Trimming removed 7 bases from V and 2 bases from J; junction bases left unmatched: 5. The germline CDR1 and CDR2 sequences are DFQATT and SNEGSKA (reference sequence). The CDR3 loop reads CSGKRGPYEQYF. In DNA, the CDR3 is TGCAGTGGGAAGAGGGGGCCCTACGAGCAGTACTTC.

This clonotype was counted many times. This chain connects TRBV12-3 or TRBV12-4 to TRBJ1-2; 8 nucleotides align to TRBD1. The ends lost 7 bases at V and 3 bases at J; junction bases unmatched: 7. The CDR3 sequence is 14 residues long. CDR3 protein: CASTQTGVYYGYTF. The CDR3 bases are TGTGCCAGCACCCAGACAGGGGTTTACTATGGCTACACCTTC.

This clonotype has just a few counts. The chain combines TRBV6-2 or TRBV6-3 with TRBJ2-3; TRBD2 matches at 11 bases. The germline gives CDR1 MNHEY, CDR2 SVGEGT. The CDR3 is 15 residues long. The junction had 8 bases not matched to a gene; V was cut back by 8 bases and J by 4 bases. The CDR3 DNA reads TGTGCCAGCGCCCTAGCGGGAGGTACTTCAGATACGCAGTATTTT. Translation: CASALAGGTSDTQYF.

The rearrangement joins TRBV28 to TRBJ2-7; D possibly corresponds to TRBD1 (5 bases). The CDR3 is 15 residues long. From germline, CDR1 is MDHEN and CDR2 SYDVKM. V was pared by 1 base and J by 1 base, with 11 bases between. The CDR3 coding sequence is TGTGCCAGCAGTTTATCGTCAGGGTGGTCCTACGAGCAGTACTTC. Protein sequence: CASSLSSGWSYEQYF.

There are many counts of this clonotype. This chain joins TRBV7-3 and TRBJ1-2; no clear D gene. CDR3 length: 16 residues. Germline V gene data show CDR1 as SGHTA and CDR2 as FQGTGA. The germline V and J ends were trimmed by 2 bases and 4 bases, with 17 bases remaining between them. CDR3 DNA sequence: TGTGCCAGCAGCTTAGAGTGGCATGGCGGTACCTATGGCTACACCTTC. Amino acid sequence: CASSLEWHGGTYGYTF. The full variable domain, with the rest looked up from reference TRBV7-3 and TRBJ1-2, is GAGVSQTPSNKVTEKGKYVELRCDPISGHTALYWYRQSLGQGPEFLIYFQGTGAADDSGLPNDRFFAVRPEGSVSTLKIQRTERGDSAVYLCASSLEWHGGTYGYTFGSGTRLTVV.

With respect to this clonotype: A much larger clone differs by one base, so this may be a read error. J is TRBJ2-5 and V is TRBV20-1; D gene unclear. This CDR3 region has 12 residues. Between the trimmed V and J ends, which lost 6 bases and 5 bases, there was a span of 13 bases. Germline CDR1 is DFQATT and CDR2 is SNEGSKA (reference sequence). The CDR3 loop reads CSARWTFETQYF. The CDR3 nucleotides read TGCAGTGCGCGGTGGACCTTCGAGACCCAGTACTTC.

This clonotype was observed at least ten times. The chain couples TRBV29-1 to TRBJ2-3, with D uncertain. The CDR3 has 12 amino acids. Between the trimmed V and J ends, which lost 6 bases and 6 bases, there was a span of 13 bases. The germline CDR1 and CDR2 sequences are SQVTM and ANQGSEA. The CDR3 here is CSVDWGADTQYF. The DNA of the CDR3 is TGCAGCGTCGACTGGGGTGCCGATACGCAGTATTTT.